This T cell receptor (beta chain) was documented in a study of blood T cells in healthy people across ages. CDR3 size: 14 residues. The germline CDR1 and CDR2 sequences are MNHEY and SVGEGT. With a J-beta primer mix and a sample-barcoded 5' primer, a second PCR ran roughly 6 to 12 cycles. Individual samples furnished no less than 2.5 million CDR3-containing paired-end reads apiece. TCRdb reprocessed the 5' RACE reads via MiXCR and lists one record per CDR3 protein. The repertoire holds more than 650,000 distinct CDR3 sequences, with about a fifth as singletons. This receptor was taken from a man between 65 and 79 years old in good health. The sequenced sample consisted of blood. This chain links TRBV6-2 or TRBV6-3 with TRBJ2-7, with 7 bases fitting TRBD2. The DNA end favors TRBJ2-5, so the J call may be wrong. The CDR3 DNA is TGTGCCAGCATGGCTTGGGGAGGGCGGGAGACCCAGTACTTC. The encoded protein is CASMAWGGRETQYF.